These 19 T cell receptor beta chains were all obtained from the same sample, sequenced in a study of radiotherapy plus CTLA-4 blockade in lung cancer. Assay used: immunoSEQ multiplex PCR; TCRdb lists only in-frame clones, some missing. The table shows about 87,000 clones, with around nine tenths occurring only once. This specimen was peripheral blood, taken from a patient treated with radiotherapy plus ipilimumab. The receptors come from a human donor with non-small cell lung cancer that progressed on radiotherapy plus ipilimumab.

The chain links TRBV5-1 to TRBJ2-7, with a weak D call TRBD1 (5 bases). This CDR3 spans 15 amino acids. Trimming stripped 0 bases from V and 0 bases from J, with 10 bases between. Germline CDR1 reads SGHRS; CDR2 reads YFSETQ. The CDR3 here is CASSLAWGGSYEQYF. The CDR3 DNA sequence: TGCGCCAGCAGCTTGGCATGGGGCGGCTCCTACGAGCAGTACTTC.

DNA of the CDR3: TGTGCCAGCAGCCCTGGGGGCCCGGGACAGGGGCTTGGGGAGACCCAGTACTTC. It is translated as CASSPGGPGQGLGETQYF. V gene TRBV7-9 combines with J gene TRBJ2-5; 10 nucleotides align to TRBD1. The V gene end was trimmed by 5 bases and the J gene end by 5 bases; junction bases not matched to a gene: 17. The CDR3 has 18 residues. The germline V gene encodes CDR1 SEHNR and CDR2 FQNEAQ (reference sequence).

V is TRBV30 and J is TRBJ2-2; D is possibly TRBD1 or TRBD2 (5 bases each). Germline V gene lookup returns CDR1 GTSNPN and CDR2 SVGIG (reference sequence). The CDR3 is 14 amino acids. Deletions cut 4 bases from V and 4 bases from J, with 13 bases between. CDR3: CAWTRDGGTGELFF. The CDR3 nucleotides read TGTGCCTGGACCCGGGACGGTGGCACCGGGGAGCTGTTTTTT. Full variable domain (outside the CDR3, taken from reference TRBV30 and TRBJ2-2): SQTIHQWPATLVQPVGSPLSLECTVEGTSNPNLYWYRQAAGRGLQLLFYSVGIGQISSEVPQNLSASRPQDRQFILSSKKLLLSDSGFYLCAWTRDGGTGELFFGEGSRLTVL.

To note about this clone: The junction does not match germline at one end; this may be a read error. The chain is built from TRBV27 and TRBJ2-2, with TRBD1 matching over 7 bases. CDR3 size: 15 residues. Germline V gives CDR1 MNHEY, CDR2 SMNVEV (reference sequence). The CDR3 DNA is TGTGCCAGCAGTCTATCGACAGGGAATATGGGGGAGCTGTTTTTT. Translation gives CASSLSTGNMGELFF.

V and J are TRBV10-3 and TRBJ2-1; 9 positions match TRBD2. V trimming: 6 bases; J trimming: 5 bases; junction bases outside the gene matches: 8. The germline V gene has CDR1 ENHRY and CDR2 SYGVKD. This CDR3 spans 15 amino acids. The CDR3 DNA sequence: TGTGCCATCAGAAACAGCGGGGGGCCAAACAATGAGCAGTTCTTC. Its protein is CAIRNSGGPNNEQFF.

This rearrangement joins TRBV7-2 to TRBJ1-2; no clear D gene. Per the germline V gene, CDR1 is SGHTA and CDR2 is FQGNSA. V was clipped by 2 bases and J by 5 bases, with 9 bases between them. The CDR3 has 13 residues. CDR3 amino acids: CASSLQDQYGYTF. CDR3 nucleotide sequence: TGTGCCAGCAGCTTACAGGACCAGTATGGCTACACCTTC.

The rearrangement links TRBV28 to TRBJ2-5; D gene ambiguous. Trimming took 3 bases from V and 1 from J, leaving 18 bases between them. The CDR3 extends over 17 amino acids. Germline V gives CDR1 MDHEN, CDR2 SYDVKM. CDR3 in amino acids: CASSFSIPVSIQETQYF. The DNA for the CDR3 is TGTGCCAGCAGTTTCTCGATCCCCGTTTCAATCCAAGAGACCCAGTACTTC.

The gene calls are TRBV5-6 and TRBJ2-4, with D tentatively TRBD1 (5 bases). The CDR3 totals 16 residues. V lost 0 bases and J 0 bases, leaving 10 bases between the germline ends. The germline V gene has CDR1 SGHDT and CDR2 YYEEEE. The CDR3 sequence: CASSLEGRGAKNIQYF. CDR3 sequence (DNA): TGTGCCAGCAGCTTGGAGGGGCGTGGAGCCAAAAACATTCAGTACTTC.

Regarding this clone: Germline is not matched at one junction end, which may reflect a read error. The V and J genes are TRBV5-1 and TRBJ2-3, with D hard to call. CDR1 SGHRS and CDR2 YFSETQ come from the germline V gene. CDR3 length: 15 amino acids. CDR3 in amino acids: CASSLATTNQDTRYF. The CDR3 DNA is TGCGCCAGCAGCTTGGCCACCACGAACCAAGATACGCGGTATTTT.

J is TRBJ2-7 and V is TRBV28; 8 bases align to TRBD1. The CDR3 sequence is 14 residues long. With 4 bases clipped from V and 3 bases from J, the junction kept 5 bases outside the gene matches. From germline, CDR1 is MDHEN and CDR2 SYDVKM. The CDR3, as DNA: TGTGCCAGCAGTTCGGGGACAGGATTCTACGAGCAGTACTTC. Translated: CASSSGTGFYEQYF.

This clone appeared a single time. CDR3 amino acids: CASSYTEAFF. Written as DNA, the CDR3 is TGTGCCAGCAGTTACACTGAAGCTTTCTTT. This chain connects TRBV6-5 to TRBJ1-1; D is unclear. Trimming removed 2 bases at V and 5 bases at J, with 0 bases between. This CDR3 is 10 amino acids long. From germline, CDR1 is MNHEY and CDR2 SVGAGI.

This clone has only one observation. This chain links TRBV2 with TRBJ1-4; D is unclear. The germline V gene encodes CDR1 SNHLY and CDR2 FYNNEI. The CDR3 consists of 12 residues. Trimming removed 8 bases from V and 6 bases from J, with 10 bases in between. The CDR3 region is CASAGDDEKLFF. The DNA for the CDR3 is TGTGCCAGCGCGGGAGATGATGAAAAACTGTTTTTT.

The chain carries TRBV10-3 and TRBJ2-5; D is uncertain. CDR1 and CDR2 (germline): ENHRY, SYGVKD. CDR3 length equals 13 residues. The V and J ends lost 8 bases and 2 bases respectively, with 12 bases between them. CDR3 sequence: CAIAYAPQETQYF. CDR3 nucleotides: TGTGCCATCGCCTATGCGCCACAAGAGACCCAGTACTTC.

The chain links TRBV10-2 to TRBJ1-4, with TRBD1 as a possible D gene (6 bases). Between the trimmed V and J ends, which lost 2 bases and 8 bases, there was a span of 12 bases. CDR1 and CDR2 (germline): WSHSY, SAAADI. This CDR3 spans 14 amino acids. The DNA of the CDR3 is TGCGCCAGCAGTGAGCAGGGGTTGGGGGAAAAACTGTTTTTT. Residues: CASSEQGLGEKLFF.

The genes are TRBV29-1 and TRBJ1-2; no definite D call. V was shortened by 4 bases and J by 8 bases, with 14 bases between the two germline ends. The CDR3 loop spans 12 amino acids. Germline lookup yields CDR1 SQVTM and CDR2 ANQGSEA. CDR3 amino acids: CSVGPALGGYTF. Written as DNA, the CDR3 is TGCAGCGTTGGGCCAGCCCTAGGAGGCTACACCTTC.

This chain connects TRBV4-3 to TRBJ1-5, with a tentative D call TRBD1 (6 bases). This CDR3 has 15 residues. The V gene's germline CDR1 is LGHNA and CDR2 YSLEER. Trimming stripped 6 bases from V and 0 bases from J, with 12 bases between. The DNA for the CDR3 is TGCGCCAGCAGTAAGGACAGTAATAGCAATCAGCCCCAGCATTTT. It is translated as CASSKDSNSNQPQHF.

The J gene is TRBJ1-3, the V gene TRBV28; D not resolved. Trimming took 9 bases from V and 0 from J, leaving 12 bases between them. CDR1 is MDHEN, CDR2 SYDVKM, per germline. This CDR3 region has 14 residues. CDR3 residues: CASSLPSSGNTIYF. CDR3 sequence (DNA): TGTGCCAGTTCACTGCCCAGCTCTGGAAACACCATATATTTT.

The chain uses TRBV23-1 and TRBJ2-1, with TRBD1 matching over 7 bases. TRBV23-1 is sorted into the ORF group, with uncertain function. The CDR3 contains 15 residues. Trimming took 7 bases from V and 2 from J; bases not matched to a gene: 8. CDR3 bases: TGCGCCAGCAACCCCCAGGGGGATACCTACAATGAGCAGTTCTTC. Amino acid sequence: CASNPQGDTYNEQFF.

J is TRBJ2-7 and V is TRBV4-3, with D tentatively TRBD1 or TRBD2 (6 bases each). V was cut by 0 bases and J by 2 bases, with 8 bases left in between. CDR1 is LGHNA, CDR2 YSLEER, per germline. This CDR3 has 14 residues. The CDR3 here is CASSQEEGAYEQYF. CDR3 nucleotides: TGCGCCAGCAGCCAAGAGGAGGGGGCCTACGAGCAGTACTTC.